This T cell receptor (beta chain) was identified during a study of T cell changes during pregnancy in multiple sclerosis. CDR1 and CDR2 from the germline V gene are LGHNT and FRNRAP. V dropped 3 bases and J dropped 4; count of bases not matched to a gene: 8. CDR3 length: 16 residues. Clones were read by immunoSEQ multiplex PCR, and TCRdb kept only the in-frame ones, dropping some. The sample lists 45,000 to 60,000 clones; over 75% were seen once. The specimen was CD8+ T cells from peripheral blood mononuclear cells, collected in the second trimester of pregnancy. This receptor was obtained from a female donor with multiple sclerosis, enrolled in a pregnancy study. The chain uses TRBV12-5 and TRBJ1-3, with 8 bases lining up with TRBD1. The CDR3 bases are TGTGCTAGTGGTTTCTCCGCACAGGGGGAAGGAAACACCATATATTTT. Residues: CASGFSAQGEGNTIYF.